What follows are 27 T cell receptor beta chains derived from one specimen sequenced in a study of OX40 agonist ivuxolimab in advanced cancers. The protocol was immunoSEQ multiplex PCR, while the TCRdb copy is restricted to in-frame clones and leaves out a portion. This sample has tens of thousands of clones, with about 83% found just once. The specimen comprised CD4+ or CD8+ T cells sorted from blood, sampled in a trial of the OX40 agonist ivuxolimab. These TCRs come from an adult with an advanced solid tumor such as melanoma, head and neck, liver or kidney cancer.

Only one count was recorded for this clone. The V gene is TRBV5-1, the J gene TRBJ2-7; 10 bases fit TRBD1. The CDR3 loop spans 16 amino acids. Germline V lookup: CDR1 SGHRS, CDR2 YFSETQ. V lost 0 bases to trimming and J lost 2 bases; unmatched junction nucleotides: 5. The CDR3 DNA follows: TGCGCCAGCAGCTTGGCCCCGGGACAGGGGACCTACGAGCAGTACTTC. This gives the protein CASSLAPGQGTYEQYF.

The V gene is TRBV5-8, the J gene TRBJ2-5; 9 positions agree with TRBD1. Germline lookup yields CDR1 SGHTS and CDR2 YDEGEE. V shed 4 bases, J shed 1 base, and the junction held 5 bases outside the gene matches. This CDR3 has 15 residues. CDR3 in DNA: TGTGCCAGCAGCACGGGGGACAGGGCCCAAGAGACCCAGTACTTC. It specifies CASSTGDRAQETQYF.

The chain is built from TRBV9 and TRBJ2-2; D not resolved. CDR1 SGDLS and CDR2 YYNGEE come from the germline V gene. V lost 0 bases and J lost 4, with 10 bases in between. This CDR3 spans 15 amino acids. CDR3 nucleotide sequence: TGTGCCAGCAGCGTAGTCTCAGGCCCCACCGGGGAGCTGTTTTTT. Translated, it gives CASSVVSGPTGELFF.

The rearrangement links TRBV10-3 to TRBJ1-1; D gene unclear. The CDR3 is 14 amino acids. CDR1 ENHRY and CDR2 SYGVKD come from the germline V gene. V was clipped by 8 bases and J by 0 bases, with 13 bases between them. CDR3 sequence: CAIAVTLLNTEAFF. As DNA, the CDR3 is TGTGCCATCGCGGTTACACTGCTGAACACTGAAGCTTTCTTT.

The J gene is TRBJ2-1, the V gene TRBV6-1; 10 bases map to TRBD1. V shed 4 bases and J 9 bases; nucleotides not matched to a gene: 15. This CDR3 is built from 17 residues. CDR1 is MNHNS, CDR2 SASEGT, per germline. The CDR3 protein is CASSGSPGTGDVAEQFF. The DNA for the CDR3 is TGTGCCAGCAGTGGATCGCCCGGGACAGGGGACGTGGCTGAGCAGTTCTTC.

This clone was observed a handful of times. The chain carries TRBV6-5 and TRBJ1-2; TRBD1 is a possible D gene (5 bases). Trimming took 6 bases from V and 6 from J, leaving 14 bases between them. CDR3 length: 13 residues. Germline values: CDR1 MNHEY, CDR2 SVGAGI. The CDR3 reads CASRRQGVHGYTF. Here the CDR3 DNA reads TGTGCCAGCAGGCGGCAGGGCGTGCATGGCTACACCTTC.

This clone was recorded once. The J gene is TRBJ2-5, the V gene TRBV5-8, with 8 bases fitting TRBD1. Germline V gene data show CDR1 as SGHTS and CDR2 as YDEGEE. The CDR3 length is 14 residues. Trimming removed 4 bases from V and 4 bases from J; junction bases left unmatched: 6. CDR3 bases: TGTGCCAGCAGCGTGACAGGGGCGAGAGAGACCCAGTACTTC. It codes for CASSVTGARETQYF.

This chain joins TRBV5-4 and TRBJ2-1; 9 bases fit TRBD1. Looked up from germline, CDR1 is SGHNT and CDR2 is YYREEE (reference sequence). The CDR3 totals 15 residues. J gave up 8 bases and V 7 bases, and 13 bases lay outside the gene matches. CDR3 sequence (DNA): TGTGCCAGCGTACCACAGGGGGCATTCAACTATGAGCAGTTCTTC. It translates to CASVPQGAFNYEQFF. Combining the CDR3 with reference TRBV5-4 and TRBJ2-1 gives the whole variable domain ETGVTQSPTHLIKTRGQQVTLRCSSQSGHNTVSWYQQALGQGPQFIFQYYREEENGRGNFPPRFSGLQFPNYSSELNVNALELDDSALYLCASVPQGAFNYEQFFGPGTRLTVL.

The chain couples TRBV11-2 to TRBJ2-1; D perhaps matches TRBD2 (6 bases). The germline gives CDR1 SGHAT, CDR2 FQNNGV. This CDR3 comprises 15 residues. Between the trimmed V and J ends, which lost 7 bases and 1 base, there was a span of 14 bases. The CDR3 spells CASNPRAGSYNEQFF. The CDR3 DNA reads TGTGCCAGCAATCCTCGGGCGGGATCCTACAATGAGCAGTTCTTC.

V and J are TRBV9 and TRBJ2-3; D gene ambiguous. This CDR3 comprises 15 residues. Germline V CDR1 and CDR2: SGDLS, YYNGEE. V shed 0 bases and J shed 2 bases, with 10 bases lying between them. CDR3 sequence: CASSVGAGHTDTQYF. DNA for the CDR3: TGTGCCAGCAGCGTAGGGGCAGGCCACACAGATACGCAGTATTTT.

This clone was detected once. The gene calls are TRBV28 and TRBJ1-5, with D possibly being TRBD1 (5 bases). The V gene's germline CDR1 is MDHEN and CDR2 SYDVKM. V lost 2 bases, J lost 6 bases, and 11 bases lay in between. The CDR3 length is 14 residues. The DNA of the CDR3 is TGTGCCAGCAGTTTAGGGTCAGGGACTCAGCCCCAGCATTTT. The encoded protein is CASSLGSGTQPQHF.

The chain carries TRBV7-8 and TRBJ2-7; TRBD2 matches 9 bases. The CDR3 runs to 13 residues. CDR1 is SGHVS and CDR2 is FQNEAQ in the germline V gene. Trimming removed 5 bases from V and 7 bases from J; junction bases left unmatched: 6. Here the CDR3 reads CASSRTSVGEQYF. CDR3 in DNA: TGTGCCAGCAGCCGGACTAGCGTTGGAGAGCAGTACTTC.

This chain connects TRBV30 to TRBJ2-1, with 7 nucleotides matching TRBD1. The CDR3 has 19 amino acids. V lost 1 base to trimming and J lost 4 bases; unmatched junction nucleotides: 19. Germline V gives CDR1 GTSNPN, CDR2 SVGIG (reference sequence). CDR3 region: CAWSAPGTATVLRYNEQFF. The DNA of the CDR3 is TGTGCCTGGAGTGCCCCCGGGACAGCGACTGTCTTAAGGTACAATGAGCAGTTCTTC.

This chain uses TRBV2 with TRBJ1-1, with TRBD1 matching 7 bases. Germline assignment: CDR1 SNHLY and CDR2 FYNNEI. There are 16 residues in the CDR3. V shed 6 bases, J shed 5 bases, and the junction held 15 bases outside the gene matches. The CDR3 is CASRPYRGRLYTEAFF. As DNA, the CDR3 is TGTGCCAGCAGGCCCTACAGGGGAAGACTTTATACTGAAGCTTTCTTT.

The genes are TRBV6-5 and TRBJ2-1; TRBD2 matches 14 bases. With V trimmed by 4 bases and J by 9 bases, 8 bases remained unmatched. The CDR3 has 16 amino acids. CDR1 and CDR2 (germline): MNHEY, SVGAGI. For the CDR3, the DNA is TGTGCCAGCAGTTCCGGGACTAGCGGGAGTGTGGGTGAGCAGTTCTTC. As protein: CASSSGTSGSVGEQFF.

CDR3 sequence reads: CASSPGTGVNQPQHF. CDR3 coding DNA: TGTGCCAGCAGTCCCGGGACAGGGGTCAATCAGCCCCAGCATTTT. J is TRBJ1-5 and V is TRBV6-6, with 10 bases aligning to TRBD1. Germline trimming cut 5 bases from V and 3 bases from J; bases unmatched to any gene: 4. Germline loops: CDR1 MNHNY, CDR2 SVGAGI (reference sequence). This CDR3 has 15 amino acids.

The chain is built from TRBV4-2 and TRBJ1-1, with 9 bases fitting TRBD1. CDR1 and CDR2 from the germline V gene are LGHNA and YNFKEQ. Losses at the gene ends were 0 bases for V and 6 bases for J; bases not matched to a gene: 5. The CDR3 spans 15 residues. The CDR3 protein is CASSQEEDRGSEAFF. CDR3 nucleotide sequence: TGTGCCAGCAGCCAAGAGGAGGACAGGGGTTCTGAAGCTTTCTTT.

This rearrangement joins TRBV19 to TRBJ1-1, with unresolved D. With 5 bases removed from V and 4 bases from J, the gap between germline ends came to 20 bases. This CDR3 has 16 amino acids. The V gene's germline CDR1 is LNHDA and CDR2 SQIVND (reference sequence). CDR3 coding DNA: TGTGCCAGTAGTTTGGCAGGCGGGAGGGTGTCCACTGAAGCTTTCTTT. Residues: CASSLAGGRVSTEAFF.

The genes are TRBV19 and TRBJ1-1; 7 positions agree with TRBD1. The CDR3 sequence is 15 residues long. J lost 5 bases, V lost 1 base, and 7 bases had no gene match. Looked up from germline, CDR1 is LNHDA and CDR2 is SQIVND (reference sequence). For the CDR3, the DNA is TGTGCCAGTAGTATAGGTCAGGGGGTTGGAACTGAAGCTTTCTTT. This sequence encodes CASSIGQGVGTEAFF.

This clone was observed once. The CDR3 DNA reads as TGTGCCAGCAGCTCCAACCGAAGACTAGCGGGGGAGCAGTACTTC. Translated: CASSSNRRLAGEQYF. This chain joins TRBV7-8 and TRBJ2-7, with 11 bases fitting TRBD2. V shed 4 bases and J 7 bases; nucleotides not matched to a gene: 9. The CDR3 loop spans 15 amino acids. Per the germline V gene, CDR1 is SGHVS and CDR2 is FQNEAQ.

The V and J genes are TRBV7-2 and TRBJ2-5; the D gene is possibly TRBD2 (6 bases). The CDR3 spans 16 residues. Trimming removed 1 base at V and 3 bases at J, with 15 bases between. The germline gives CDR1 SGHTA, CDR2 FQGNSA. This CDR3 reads CASSLVPRTGEETQYF. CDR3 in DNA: TGTGCCAGCAGCTTAGTCCCCCGGACGGGGGAAGAGACCCAGTACTTC.

This CDR3 reads CASSFPGLPDHEQYF. The CDR3 DNA reads TGTGCCAGCAGCTTCCCGGGACTTCCCGACCACGAGCAGTACTTC. V usage is TRBV5-5 and J usage is TRBJ2-7; D is perhaps TRBD2 (6 bases). The CDR3 extends over 15 amino acids. Trimming took 2 bases from V and 5 from J, leaving 17 bases between them. The V gene's germline CDR1 is SGHKS and CDR2 YYEKEE (reference sequence).

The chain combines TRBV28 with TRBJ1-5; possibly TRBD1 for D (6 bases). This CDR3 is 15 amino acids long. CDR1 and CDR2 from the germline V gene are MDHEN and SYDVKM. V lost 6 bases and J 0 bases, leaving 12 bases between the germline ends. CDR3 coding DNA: TGTGCCAGCAGAATCACAGGGCATAGCAATCAGCCCCAGCATTTT. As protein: CASRITGHSNQPQHF. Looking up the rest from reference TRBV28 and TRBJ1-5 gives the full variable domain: DVKVTQSSRYLVKRTGEKVFLECVQDMDHENMFWYRQDPGLGLRLIYFSYDVKMKEKGDIPEGYSVSREKKERFSLILESASTNQTSMYLCASRITGHSNQPQHFGDGTRLSIL.

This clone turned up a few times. DNA for the CDR3: TGTGCCAGCAGGTCTAGCTCGCAGTATTTT. Its translation is CASRSSSQYF. The genes are TRBV6-1 and TRBJ2-3; D might be TRBD2 (5 bases). This CDR3 contains 10 residues. In germline, CDR1 is MNHNS, CDR2 SASEGT. The V end was cut by 6 bases, the J end by 10 bases, with 8 bases between.

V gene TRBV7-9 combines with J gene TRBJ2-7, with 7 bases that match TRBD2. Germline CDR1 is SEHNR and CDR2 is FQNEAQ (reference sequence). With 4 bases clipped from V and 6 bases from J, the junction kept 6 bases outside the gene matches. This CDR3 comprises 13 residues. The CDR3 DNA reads TGTGCCAGCAGCTCCCAGGGAGGGCGCGAGCAGTACTTC. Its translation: CASSSQGGREQYF.

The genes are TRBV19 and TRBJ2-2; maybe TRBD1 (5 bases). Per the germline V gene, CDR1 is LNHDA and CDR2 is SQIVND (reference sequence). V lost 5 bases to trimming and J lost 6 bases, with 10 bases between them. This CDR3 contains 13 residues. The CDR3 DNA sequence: TGTGCCAGTAGTTCCAGGGTTCCCGGGGAGCTGTTTTTT. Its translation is CASSSRVPGELFF. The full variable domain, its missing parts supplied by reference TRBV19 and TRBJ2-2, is DGGITQSPKYLFRKEGQNVTLSCEQNLNHDAMYWYRQDPGQGLRLIYYSQIVNDFQKGDIAEGYSVSREKKESFPLTVTSAQKNPTAFYLCASSSRVPGELFFGEGSRLTVL.

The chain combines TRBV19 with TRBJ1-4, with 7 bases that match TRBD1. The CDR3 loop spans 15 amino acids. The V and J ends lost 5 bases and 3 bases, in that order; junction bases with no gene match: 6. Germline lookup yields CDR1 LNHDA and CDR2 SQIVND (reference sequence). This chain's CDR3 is CASSDTGASNEKLFF. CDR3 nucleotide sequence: TGTGCCAGTAGTGACACAGGGGCCTCTAATGAAAAACTGTTTTTT. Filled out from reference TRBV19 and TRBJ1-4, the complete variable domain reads DGGITQSPKYLFRKEGQNVTLSCEQNLNHDAMYWYRQDPGQGLRLIYYSQIVNDFQKGDIAEGYSVSREKKESFPLTVTSAQKNPTAFYLCASSDTGASNEKLFFGSGTQLSVL.